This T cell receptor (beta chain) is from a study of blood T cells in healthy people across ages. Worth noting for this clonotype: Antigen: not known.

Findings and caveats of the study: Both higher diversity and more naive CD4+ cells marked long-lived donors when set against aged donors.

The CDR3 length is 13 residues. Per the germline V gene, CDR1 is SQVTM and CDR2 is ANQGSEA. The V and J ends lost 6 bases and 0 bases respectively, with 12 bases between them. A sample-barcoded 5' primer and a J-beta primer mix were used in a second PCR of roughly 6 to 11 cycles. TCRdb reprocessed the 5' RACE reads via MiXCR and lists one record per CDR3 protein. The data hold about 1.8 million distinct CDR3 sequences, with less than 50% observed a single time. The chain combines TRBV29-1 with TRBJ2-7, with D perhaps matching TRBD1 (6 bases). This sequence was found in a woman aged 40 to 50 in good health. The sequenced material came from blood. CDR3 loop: CSVLDRSSYEQYF. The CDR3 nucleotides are TGCAGCGTCTTAGACAGGAGCTCCTACGAGCAGTACTTC.